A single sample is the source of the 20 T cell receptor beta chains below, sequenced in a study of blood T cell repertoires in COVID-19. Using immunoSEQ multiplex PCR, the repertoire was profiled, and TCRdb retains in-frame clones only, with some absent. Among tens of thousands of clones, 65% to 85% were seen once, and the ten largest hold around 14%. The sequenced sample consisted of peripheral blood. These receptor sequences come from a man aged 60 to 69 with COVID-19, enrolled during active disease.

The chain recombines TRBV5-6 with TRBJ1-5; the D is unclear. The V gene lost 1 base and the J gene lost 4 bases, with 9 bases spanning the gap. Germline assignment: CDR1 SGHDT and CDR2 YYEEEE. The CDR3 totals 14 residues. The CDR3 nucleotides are TGTGCCAGCAGCTTGTCGGGTTTTAATCAGCCCCAGCATTTT. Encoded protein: CASSLSGFNQPQHF.

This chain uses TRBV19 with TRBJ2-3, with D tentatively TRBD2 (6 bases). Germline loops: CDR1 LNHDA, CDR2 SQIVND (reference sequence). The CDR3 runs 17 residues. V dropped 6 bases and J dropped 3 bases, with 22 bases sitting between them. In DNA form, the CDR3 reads TGTGCCAGTAGGAAGTCCGGGACTCTCTTTGGGACAGATACGCAGTATTTT. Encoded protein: CASRKSGTLFGTDTQYF. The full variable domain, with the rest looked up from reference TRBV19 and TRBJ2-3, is DGGITQSPKYLFRKEGQNVTLSCEQNLNHDAMYWYRQDPGQGLRLIYYSQIVNDFQKGDIAEGYSVSREKKESFPLTVTSAQKNPTAFYLCASRKSGTLFGTDTQYFGPGTRLTVL.

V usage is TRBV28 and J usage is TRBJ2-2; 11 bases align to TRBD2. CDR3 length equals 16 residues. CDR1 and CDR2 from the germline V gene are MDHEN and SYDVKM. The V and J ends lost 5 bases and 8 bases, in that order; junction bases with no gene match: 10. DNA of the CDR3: TGTGCCAGCAGTGTGACTAGCGGGGTAGCTCTAGGGGAGCTGTTTTTT. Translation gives CASSVTSGVALGELFF.

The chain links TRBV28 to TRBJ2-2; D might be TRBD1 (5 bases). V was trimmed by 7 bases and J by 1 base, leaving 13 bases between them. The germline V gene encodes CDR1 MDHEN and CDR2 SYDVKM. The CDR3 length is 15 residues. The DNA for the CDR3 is TGTGCCAGCATTAAACGAACAGGGAACACCGGGGAGCTGTTTTTT. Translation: CASIKRTGNTGELFF.

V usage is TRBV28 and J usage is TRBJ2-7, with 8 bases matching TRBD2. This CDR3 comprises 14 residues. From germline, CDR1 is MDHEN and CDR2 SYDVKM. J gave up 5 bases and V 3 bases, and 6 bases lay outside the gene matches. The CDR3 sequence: CASSLPGLGNEQYF. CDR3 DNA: TGTGCCAGCAGTTTGCCGGGACTAGGAAACGAGCAGTACTTC.

The CDR3: CASSPGLARLLSYNEQFF. The CDR3, as DNA: TGCGCCAGCAGTCCAGGACTAGCGCGCCTCCTTTCCTACAATGAGCAGTTCTTC. The rearrangement joins TRBV4-1 to TRBJ2-1; 9 positions agree with TRBD2. Germline trimming cut 6 bases from V and 1 base from J; bases unmatched to any gene: 13. This CDR3 has 18 residues. Germline CDR1 is MGHRA and CDR2 is YSYEKL.

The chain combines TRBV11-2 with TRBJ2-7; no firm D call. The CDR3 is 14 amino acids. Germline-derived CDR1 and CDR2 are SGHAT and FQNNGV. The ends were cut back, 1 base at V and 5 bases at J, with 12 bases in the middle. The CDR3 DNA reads TGTGCCAGCAGCTTAGCCGCCCTAGTAAACGAGCAGTACTTC. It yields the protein CASSLAALVNEQYF.

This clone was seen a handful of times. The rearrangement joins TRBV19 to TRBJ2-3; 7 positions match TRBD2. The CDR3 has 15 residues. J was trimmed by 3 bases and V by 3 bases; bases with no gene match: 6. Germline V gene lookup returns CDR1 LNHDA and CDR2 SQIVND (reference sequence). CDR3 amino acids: CASSMLAGWTDTQYF. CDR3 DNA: TGTGCCAGTAGTATGTTAGCGGGCTGGACAGATACGCAGTATTTT. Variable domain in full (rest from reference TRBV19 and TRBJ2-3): DGGITQSPKYLFRKEGQNVTLSCEQNLNHDAMYWYRQDPGQGLRLIYYSQIVNDFQKGDIAEGYSVSREKKESFPLTVTSAQKNPTAFYLCASSMLAGWTDTQYFGPGTRLTVL.

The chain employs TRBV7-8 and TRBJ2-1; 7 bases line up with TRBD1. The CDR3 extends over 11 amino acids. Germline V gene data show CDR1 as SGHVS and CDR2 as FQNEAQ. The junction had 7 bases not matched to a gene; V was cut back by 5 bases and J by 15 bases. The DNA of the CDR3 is TGTGCCAGCAGCCAGGGACAGTGGCGGTTCTTC. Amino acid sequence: CASSQGQWRFF.

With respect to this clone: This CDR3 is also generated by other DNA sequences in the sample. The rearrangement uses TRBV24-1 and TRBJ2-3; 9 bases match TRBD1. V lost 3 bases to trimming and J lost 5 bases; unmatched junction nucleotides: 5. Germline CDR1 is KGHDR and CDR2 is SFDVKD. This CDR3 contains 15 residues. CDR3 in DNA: TGTGCCACCAGTGATGACAGGGGGAGAGGAGATACGCAGTATTTT. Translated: CATSDDRGRGDTQYF.

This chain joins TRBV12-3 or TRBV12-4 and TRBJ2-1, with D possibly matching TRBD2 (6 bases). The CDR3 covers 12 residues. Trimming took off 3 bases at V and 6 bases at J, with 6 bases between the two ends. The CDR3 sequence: CASSFGGNEQFF. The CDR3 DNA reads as TGTGCCAGCAGTTTCGGGGGCAATGAGCAGTTCTTC.

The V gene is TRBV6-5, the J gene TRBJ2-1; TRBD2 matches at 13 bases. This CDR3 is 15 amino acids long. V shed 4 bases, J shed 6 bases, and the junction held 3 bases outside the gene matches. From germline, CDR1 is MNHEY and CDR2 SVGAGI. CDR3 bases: TGTGCCAGCAGTTCGGGACTAGCGGGGAGCAATGAGCAGTTCTTC. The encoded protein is CASSSGLAGSNEQFF.

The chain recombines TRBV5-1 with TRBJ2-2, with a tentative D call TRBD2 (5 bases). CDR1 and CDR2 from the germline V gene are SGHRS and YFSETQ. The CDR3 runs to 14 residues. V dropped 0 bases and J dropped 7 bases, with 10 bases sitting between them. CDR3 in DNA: TGCGCCAGCAGCTTGGCGGGATTGGGCGGGGAGCTGTTTTTT. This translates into CASSLAGLGGELFF.

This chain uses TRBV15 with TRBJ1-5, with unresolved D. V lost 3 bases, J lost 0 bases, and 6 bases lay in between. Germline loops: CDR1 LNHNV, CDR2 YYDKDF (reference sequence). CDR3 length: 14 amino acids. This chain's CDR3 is CATSRSGSNQPQHF. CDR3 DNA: TGTGCCACCAGCAGGAGTGGTAGCAATCAGCCCCAGCATTTT. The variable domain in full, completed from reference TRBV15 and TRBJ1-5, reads DAMVIQNPRYQVTQFGKPVTLSCSQTLNHNVMYWYQQKSSQAPKLLFHYYDKDFNNEADTPDNFQSRRPNTSFCFLDIRSPGLGDTAMYLCATSRSGSNQPQHFGDGTRLSIL.

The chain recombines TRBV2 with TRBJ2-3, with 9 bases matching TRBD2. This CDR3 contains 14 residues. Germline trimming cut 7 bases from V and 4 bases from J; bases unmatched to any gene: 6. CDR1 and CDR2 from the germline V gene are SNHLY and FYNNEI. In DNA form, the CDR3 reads TGTGCCAGCACCCTAGCGGGGTGGGCAGATACGCAGTATTTT. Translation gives CASTLAGWADTQYF.

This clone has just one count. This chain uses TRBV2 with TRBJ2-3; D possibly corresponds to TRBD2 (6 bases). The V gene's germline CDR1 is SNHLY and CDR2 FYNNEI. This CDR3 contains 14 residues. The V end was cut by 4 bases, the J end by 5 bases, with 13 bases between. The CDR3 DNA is TGTGCCAGCAGTGTTACTAGCTTCGTAGATACGCAGTATTTT. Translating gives CASSVTSFVDTQYF. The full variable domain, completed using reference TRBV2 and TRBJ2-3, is EPEVTQTPSHQVTQMGQEVILRCVPISNHLYFYWYRQILGQKVEFLVSFYNNEISEKSEIFDDQFSVERPDGSNFTLKIRSTKLEDSAMYFCASSVTSFVDTQYFGPGTRLTVL.

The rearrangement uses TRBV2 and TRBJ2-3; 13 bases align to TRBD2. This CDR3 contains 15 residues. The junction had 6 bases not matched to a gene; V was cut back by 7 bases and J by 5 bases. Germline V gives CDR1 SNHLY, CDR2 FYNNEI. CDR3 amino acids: CASKGTSGAGDTQYF. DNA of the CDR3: TGTGCCAGCAAGGGGACTAGCGGGGCTGGAGATACGCAGTATTTT.

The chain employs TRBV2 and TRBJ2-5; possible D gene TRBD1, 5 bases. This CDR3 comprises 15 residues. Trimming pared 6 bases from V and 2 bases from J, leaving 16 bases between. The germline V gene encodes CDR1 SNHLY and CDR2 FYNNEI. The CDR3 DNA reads TGTGCCAGCAGCCTAATTAGGGGTCTACAAGAGACCCAGTACTTC. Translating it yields CASSLIRGLQETQYF.

The CDR3: CASSSNCREGNQPQHF. The CDR3 DNA is TGTGCCAGCAGCTCAAACTGCAGGGAGGGCAATCAGCCCCAGCATTTT. This chain joins TRBV21-1 and TRBJ1-5. TRBV21-1 is given as a pseudogene. The CDR3 covers 16 residues.

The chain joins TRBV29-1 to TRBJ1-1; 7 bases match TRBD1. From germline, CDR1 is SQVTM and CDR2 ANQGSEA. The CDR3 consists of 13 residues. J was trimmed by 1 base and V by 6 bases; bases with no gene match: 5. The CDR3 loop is CSVSDRANTEAFF. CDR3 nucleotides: TGCAGCGTGTCAGACAGGGCGAACACTGAAGCTTTCTTT.